These T cell receptor beta chains were read from a single sample in a study of cytomegalovirus exposure and HLA in healthy donors. Clones were sequenced by immunoSEQ multiplex PCR, and TCRdb holds only the in-frame ones, with some missing. The sample lists about 140,000 clones, about 84% seen once, with around 2.5% in the top ten. Sequenced: PBMCs. Source of these receptors: a woman aged 18-35 years in good health and CMV-seropositive. CDR3s include the opening cysteine and the closing phenylalanine or tryptophan. Each record gives: J gene, D gene, clone size, V gene, CDR3 protein, CDR3 DNA. D genes are given only for firm matches. Where a row states a size, it is once, few, many or the class of an expanded clone; other rows omit it.

TRBJ1-1 . . TRBV9 CASSRDLMNTEAFF TGTGCCAGCAGCCGGGACTTGATGAACACTGAAGCTTTCTTT
TRBJ2-1 TRBD1 . TRBV18 CASSVLSRQGKNEQFF TGTGCCAGCTCAGTTCTCTCGCGACAGGGAAAGAATGAGCAGTTCTTC
TRBJ1-4 TRBD1 . TRBV9 CASSEPWTGGANEKLFF TGTGCCAGCAGCGAACCCTGGACAGGGGGGGCTAATGAAAAACTGTTTTTT
TRBJ1-5 TRBD1 . TRBV27 CASSNRGLNQPQHF TGTGCCAGCAGTAACAGGGGGCTGAATCAGCCCCAGCATTTT
TRBJ2-1 TRBD2 . TRBV5-4 CASSLPSGASYNEQFF TGTGCCAGCAGCTTGCCTAGCGGGGCCTCCTACAATGAGCAGTTCTTC
TRBJ1-1 TRBD1 . TRBV7-8 CASSLGQHMNTEAFF TGTGCCAGCAGCCTGGGACAGCACATGAACACTGAAGCTTTCTTT
TRBJ1-2 . . TRBV7-9 CSSTLSGQDGSYGYTF TGTTCCAGCACCCTGAGCGGTCAGGACGGGAGTTATGGCTACACCTTC
TRBJ2-3 TRBD1 . TRBV10-3 CAIKRQGRSDTQYF TGTGCCATCAAGAGACAGGGACGGTCAGATACGCAGTATTTT
TRBJ2-1 TRBD2 few TRBV28 CASSSSTSGGAKPHEQFF TGTGCCAGCAGCTCTTCCACTAGCGGGGGGGCCAAGCCACATGAGCAGTTCTTC
TRBJ1-2 TRBD1 . TRBV5-4 CASSSPRTGGDGYTF TGTGCCAGCAGCTCCCCTAGGACAGGGGGCGATGGCTACACCTTC
TRBJ1-6 . once TRBV18 CASSPGAFDSPLHF TGTGCCAGCTCACCAGGGGCATTTGATTCACCCCTCCACTTT
TRBJ2-2 TRBD2 . TRBV11-2 CASSSIVRLAGADTGELFF TGTGCCAGCAGCTCAATTGTTAGACTAGCGGGGGCGGACACCGGGGAGCTGTTTTTT
TRBJ1-2 . once TRBV6-4 CASSDSPGDAGPYGYTF TGTGCCAGCAGTGACTCCCCAGGGGATGCCGGGCCCTATGGCTACACCTTC
TRBJ1-4 . . TRBV5-1 CASRQIWGTNEKLFF TGCGCCAGTAGACAGATCTGGGGAACTAATGAAAAACTGTTTTTT
TRBJ2-7 . . TRBV18 CASSPRGYEQYF TGTGCCAGCTCCCCGAGGGGGTACGAGCAGTACTTC
TRBJ1-5 . . TRBV6-1 CASSAVTNQPQHF TGTGCCAGCAGTGCAGTAACCAATCAGCCCCAGCATTTT
TRBJ2-1 . . TRBV18 CASSPPEVSSYNEQFF TGTGCCAGCTCACCACCGGAGGTATCCTCCTACAATGAGCAGTTCTTC
TRBJ1-4 . . TRBV28 CASSFGHRLFF TGTGCCAGCAGTTTTGGACACAGGCTGTTTTTT
TRBJ1-5 TRBD1 few TRBV27 CASSTSTGEQPQHF TGTGCCAGCAGTACCTCGACAGGGGAGCAGCCCCAGCATTTT
TRBJ2-1 TRBD2 . TRBV19 CASRETSGNEQFF TGTGCCAGTAGAGAGACTAGCGGAAATGAGCAGTTCTTC
TRBJ2-7 . . TRBV5-1 CASSLGYQGTYEQYF TGCGCCAGCAGCTTGGGTTACCAGGGGACCTACGAGCAGTACTTC
TRBJ1-1 . . TRBV5-6 CASSLGSRGYDTEAFF TGTGCCAGCAGCTTGGGAAGCAGGGGCTACGACACTGAAGCTTTCTTT
TRBJ1-1 . . TRBV5-1 CASSSPERNTEAFF TGCGCCAGCAGCTCACCCGAGAGGAACACTGAAGCTTTCTTT
TRBJ2-5 . . TRBV6-5 CASSYVGGGNQETQYF TGTGCCAGCAGTTACGTAGGGGGGGGGAACCAAGAGACCCAGTACTTC
TRBJ1-4 TRBD1 . TRBV5-1 CASSPGQTRLSNEKLFF TGCGCCAGCAGCCCGGGACAGACCAGGCTATCTAATGAAAAACTGTTTTTT
TRBJ1-5 TRBD1 few TRBV7-8 CASSLGLFGQGVSNQPQHF TGTGCCAGCAGCTTGGGCTTATTCGGACAGGGCGTTTCCAATCAGCCCCAGCATTTT
TRBJ1-5 . . TRBV6-1 CASRGLDSNQPQHF TGTGCCAGCAGGGGACTTGATAGCAATCAGCCCCAGCATTTT
TRBJ1-6 TRBD1 . TRBV19 CASSVPGQISPLHF TGTGCCAGTAGTGTCCCGGGACAGATTTCACCCCTCCACTTT
TRBJ1-1 TRBD1 . TRBV18 CASSPPGQGGTEAFF TGTGCCAGCTCACCACCGGGACAGGGTGGCACTGAAGCTTTCTTT
TRBJ2-1 . . TRBV6-5 CASSYSNANNEQFF TGTGCCAGCAGTTACTCGAACGCTAACAATGAGCAGTTCTTC
TRBJ2-1 . . TRBV19 CASSTLGQAEGQFF TGTGCCAGTAGTACCCTGGGGCAGGCGGAGGGGCAGTTCTTC
TRBJ2-5 . few TRBV7-2 CASSLRRTQETQYF TGTGCCAGCAGCCTCCGACGGACACAAGAGACCCAGTACTTC
TRBJ1-3 . . TRBV2 CASSVAERGNTIYF TGTGCCAGCAGTGTCGCGGAGCGGGGAAACACCATATATTTT
TRBJ1-5 TRBD1 . TRBV4-1 CASSQSGTGFLRNQPQHF TGCGCCAGCAGCCAATCCGGGACAGGGTTCCTTCGCAATCAGCCCCAGCATTTT
TRBJ2-7 . . TRBV5-4 CASSLVTDGRQYF TGTGCCAGCAGCTTGGTTACGGACGGGAGGCAGTACTTC
TRBJ1-2 TRBD1 . TRBV19 CASSIDRAFSGYTF TGTGCCAGTAGTATCGACAGGGCTTTTTCTGGCTACACCTTC
TRBJ1-1 . few TRBV14 CASSQDTYTEAFF TGTGCCAGCAGCCAAGATACATACACTGAAGCTTTCTTT
TRBJ2-3 TRBD1 . TRBV27 CASGGQGRNTQYF TGTGCCAGCGGCGGACAGGGTCGAAATACGCAGTATTTT
TRBJ1-4 TRBD1 . TRBV6-6 CASSYRGQGNEKLFF TGTGCCAGCAGTTACCGGGGACAGGGTAATGAAAAACTGTTTTTT
TRBJ1-1 . . TRBV5-1 CASSSTGNTEAFF TGCGCCAGCAGTTCCACAGGCAACACTGAAGCTTTCTTT
TRBJ1-1 . few TRBV27 CASSLLGDTEAFF TGTGCCAGCAGTTTACTAGGGGACACTGAAGCTTTCTTT
TRBJ1-1 TRBD1 . TRBV29-1 CSASGGLARTEAFF TGCAGCGCATCAGGGGGTTTAGCTCGCACTGAAGCTTTCTTT
TRBJ2-7 . few TRBV12-2 CASRLTLAANYEQYF TGTGCAAGTCGCTTGACACTAGCGGCGAATTACGAGCAGTACTTC
TRBJ2-3 TRBD1 . TRBV28 CASSLYGRGTDTQYF TGTGCCAGCAGTTTATACGGCAGGGGGACAGATACGCAGTATTTT
TRBJ2-3 TRBD2 . TRBV6-1 CASGTLAGGRDTQYF TGTGCCAGCGGAACCCTAGCGGGGGGGCGGGATACGCAGTATTTT